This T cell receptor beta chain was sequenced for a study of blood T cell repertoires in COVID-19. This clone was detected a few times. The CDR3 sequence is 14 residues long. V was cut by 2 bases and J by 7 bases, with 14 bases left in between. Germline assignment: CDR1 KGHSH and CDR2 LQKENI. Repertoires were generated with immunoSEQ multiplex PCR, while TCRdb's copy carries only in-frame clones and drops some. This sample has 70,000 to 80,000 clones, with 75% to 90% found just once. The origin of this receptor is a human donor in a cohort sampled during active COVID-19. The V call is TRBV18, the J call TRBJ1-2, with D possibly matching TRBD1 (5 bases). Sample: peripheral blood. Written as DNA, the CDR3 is TGTGCCAGCTCACCAGCCCAGGGTTCGGGTGGCTACACCTTC. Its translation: CASSPAQGSGGYTF.